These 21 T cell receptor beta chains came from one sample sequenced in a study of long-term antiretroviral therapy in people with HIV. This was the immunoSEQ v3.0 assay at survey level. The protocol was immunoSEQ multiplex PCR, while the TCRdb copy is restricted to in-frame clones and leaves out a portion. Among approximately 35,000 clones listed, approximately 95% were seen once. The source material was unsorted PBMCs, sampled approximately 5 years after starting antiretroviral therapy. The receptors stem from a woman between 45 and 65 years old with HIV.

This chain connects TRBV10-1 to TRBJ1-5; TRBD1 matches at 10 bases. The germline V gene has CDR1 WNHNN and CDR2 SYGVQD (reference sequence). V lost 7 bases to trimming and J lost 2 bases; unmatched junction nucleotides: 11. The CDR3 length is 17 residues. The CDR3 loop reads CASKRDRGVQGNQPQHF. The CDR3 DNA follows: TGCGCCAGCAAAAGGGACAGGGGTGTTCAGGGCAATCAGCCCCAGCATTTT.

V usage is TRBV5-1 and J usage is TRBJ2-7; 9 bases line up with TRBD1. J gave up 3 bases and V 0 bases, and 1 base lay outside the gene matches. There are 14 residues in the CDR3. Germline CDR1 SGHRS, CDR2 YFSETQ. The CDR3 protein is CASSLVDRGYEQYF. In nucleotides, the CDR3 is TGCGCCAGCAGCTTGGTGGACAGGGGCTACGAGCAGTACTTC.

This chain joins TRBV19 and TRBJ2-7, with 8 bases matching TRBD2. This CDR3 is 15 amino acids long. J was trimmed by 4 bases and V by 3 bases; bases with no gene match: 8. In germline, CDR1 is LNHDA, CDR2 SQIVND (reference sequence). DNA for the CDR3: TGTGCCAGTAGTATCGTCGGAGCGGGGGATTACGAGCAGTACTTC. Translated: CASSIVGAGDYEQYF.

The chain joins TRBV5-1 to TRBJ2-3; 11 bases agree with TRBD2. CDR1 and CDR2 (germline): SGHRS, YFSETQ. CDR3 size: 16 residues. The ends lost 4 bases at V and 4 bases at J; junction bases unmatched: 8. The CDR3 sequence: CASSLSGGASADTQYF. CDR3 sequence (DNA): TGCGCCAGCAGCCTTAGCGGGGGGGCGTCAGCAGATACGCAGTATTTT. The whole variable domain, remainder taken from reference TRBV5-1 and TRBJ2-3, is KAGVTQTPRYLIKTRGQQVTLSCSPISGHRSVSWYQQTPGQGLQFLFEYFSETQRNKGNFPGRFSGRQFSNSRSEMNVSTLELGDSALYLCASSLSGGASADTQYFGPGTRLTVL.

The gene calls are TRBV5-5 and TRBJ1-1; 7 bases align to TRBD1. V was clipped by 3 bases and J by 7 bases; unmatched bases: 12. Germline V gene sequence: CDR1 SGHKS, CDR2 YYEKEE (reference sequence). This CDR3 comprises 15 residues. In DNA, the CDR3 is TGTGCCAGCAGCTGGCAGGGGGAAAAAAGCATTGAAGCTTTCTTT. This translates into CASSWQGEKSIEAFF.

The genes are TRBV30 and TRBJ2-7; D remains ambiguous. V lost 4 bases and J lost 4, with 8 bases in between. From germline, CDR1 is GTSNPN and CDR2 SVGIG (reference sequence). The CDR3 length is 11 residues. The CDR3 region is CAWINGYEQYF. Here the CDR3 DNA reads TGTGCCTGGATTAACGGTTACGAGCAGTACTTC. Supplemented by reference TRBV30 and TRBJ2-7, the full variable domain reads SQTIHQWPATLVQPVGSPLSLECTVEGTSNPNLYWYRQAAGRGLQLLFYSVGIGQISSEVPQNLSASRPQDRQFILSSKKLLLSDSGFYLCAWINGYEQYFGPGTRLTVT.

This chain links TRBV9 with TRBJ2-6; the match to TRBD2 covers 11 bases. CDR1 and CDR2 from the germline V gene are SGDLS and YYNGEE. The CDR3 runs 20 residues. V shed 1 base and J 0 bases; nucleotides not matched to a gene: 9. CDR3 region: CASSVFVGLAGISGANVLTF. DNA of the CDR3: TGTGCCAGCAGCGTATTCGTTGGACTAGCGGGTATCTCTGGGGCCAACGTCCTGACTTTC.

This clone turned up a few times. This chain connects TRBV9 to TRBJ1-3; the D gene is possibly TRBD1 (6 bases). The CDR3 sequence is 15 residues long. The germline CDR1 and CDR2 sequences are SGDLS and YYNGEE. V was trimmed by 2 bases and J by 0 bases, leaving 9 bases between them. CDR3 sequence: CASSVGRGSGNTIYF. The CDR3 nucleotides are TGTGCCAGCAGCGTCGGCAGGGGCTCTGGAAACACCATATATTTT.

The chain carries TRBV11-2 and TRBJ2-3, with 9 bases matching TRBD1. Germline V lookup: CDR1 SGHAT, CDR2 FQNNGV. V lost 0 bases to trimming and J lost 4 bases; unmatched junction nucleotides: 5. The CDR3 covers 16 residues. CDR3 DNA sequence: TGTGCCAGCAGCTTAGATCTGGGGACAGGGTCAGATACGCAGTATTTT. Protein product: CASSLDLGTGSDTQYF.

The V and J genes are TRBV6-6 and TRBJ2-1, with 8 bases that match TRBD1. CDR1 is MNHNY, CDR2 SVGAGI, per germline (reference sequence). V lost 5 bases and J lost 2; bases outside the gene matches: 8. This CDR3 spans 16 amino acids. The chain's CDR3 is CASSPGGANPYNEQFF. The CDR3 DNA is TGTGCCAGCAGTCCAGGGGGCGCAAACCCCTACAATGAGCAGTTCTTC.

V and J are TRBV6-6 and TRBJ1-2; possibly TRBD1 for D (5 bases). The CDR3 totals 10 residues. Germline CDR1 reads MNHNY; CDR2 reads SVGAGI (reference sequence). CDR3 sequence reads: CAVGTYGYTF. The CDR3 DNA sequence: TGTGCAGTCGGGACCTATGGCTACACCTTC.

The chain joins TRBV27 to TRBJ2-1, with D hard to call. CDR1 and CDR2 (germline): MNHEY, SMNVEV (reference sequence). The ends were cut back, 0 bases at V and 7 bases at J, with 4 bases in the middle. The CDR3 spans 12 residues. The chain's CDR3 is CASSLSVNEQFF. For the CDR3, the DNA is TGTGCCAGCAGTTTATCGGTGAATGAGCAGTTCTTC.

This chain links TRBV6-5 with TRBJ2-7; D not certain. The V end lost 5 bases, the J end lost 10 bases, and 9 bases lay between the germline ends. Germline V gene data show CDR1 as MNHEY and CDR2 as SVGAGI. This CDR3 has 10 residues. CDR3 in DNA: TGTGCCAGCAGTGCACAGCCTCAGTACTTC. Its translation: CASSAQPQYF.

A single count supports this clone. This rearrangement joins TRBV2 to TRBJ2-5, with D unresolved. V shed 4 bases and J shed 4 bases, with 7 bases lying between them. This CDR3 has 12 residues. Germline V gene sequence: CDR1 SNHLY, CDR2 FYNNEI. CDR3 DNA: TGTGCCAGCAGTGGTTCTGGAGAGACCCAGTACTTC. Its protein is CASSGSGETQYF.

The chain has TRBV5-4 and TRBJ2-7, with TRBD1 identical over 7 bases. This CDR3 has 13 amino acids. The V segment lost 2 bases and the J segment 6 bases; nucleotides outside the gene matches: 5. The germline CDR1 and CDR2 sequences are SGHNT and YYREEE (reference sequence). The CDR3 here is CASSLDRDGEQYF. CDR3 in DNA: TGTGCCAGCAGCTTAGACAGGGACGGCGAGCAGTACTTC.

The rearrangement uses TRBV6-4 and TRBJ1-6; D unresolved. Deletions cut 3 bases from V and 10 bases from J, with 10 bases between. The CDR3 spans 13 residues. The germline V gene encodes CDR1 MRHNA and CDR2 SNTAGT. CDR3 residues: CASSESGGSPLHF. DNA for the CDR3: TGTGCCAGCAGTGAATCAGGTGGCTCACCCCTCCACTTT.

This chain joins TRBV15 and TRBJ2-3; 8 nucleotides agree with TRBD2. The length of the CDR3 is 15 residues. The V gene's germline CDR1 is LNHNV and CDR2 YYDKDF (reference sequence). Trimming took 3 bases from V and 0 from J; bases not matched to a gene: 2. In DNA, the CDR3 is TGTGCCACCAGCAGTAGCGGGGAGAGCACAGATACGCAGTATTTT. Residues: CATSSSGESTDTQYF.

For the CDR3, the DNA is TGTGCCAGCAGTAAGGGGGATTTGAACACCGGGGAGCTGTTTTTT. Its protein product is CASSKGDLNTGELFF. This chain connects TRBV6-1 to TRBJ2-2; tentatively, D is TRBD1 (6 bases). The CDR3 loop spans 15 amino acids. Germline V gene sequence: CDR1 MNHNS, CDR2 SASEGT. The V end lost 5 bases, the J end lost 1 base, and 11 bases lay between the germline ends.

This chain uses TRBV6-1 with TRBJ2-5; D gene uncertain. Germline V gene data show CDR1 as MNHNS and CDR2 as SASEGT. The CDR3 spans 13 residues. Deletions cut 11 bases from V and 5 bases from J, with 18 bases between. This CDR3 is CAGKGSLGETQYF. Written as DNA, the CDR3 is TGTGCCGGAAAGGGATCTTTAGGGGAGACCCAGTACTTC.

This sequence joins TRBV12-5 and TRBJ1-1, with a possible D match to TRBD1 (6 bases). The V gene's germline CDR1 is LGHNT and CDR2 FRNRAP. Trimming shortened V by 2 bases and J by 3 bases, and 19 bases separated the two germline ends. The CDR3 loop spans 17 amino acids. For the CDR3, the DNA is TGTGCTAGTGGTTTGACCCCCGGGACACAGCGGTACACTGAAGCTTTCTTT. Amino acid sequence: CASGLTPGTQRYTEAFF.

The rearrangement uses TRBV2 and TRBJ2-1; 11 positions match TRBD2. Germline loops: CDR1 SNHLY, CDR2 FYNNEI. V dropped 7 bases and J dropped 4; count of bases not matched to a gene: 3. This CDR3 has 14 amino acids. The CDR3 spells CASNGLAGYNEQFF. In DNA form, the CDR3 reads TGTGCCAGCAACGGACTAGCGGGTTACAATGAGCAGTTCTTC.